This passage covers 25 T cell receptor beta chains from one sample sequenced in a study of blood T cell repertoires in COVID-19. The repertoire was sequenced with immunoSEQ multiplex PCR; TCRdb's copy has only in-frame clones and lacks some. The data contain some 250,000 clones, about 80% of them singletons. Sequenced sample: peripheral blood. The receptors shown here come from a woman of 80 years or more with acute or convalescent COVID-19.

This rearrangement joins TRBV10-3 to TRBJ2-1; TRBD1 matches 11 bases. The J segment lost 10 bases and the V segment lost 5 bases, leaving 7 bases of the junction unmatched. Germline CDR1 reads ENHRY; CDR2 reads SYGVKD. The CDR3 runs to 14 residues. In nucleotides, the CDR3 is TGTGCCATCAGTCAGGACAGGGGGCGAGGAGAGCAGTTCTTC. It specifies CAISQDRGRGEQFF.

This chain links TRBV2 with TRBJ2-7; 7 positions match TRBD1. The germline gives CDR1 SNHLY, CDR2 FYNNEI. The CDR3 extends over 14 amino acids. Trimming removed 5 bases from V and 1 base from J; junction bases left unmatched: 5. CDR3 residues: CASSIGTASYEQYF. For the CDR3, the DNA is TGTGCCAGCAGTATTGGGACAGCTTCCTACGAGCAGTACTTC.

This sequence joins TRBV10-3 and TRBJ1-5, with 9 bases lining up with TRBD1. With V trimmed by 3 bases and J by 4 bases, 4 bases remained unmatched. CDR1 ENHRY and CDR2 SYGVKD come from the germline V gene. The CDR3 spans 15 residues. This CDR3 is CAISEGTGRNQPQHF. CDR3 sequence (DNA): TGTGCCATCAGTGAAGGGACAGGGCGAAATCAGCCCCAGCATTTT.

This CDR3 is CSVGRPSGRASGELFF. Here the CDR3 DNA reads TGCAGCGTGGGCCGTCCCAGCGGGAGGGCCAGCGGGGAGCTGTTTTTT. V gene TRBV29-1 combines with J gene TRBJ2-2; 10 positions agree with TRBD2. Germline CDR1 SQVTM, CDR2 ANQGSEA. V trimming: 6 bases; J trimming: 7 bases; junction bases outside the gene matches: 14. This CDR3 has 16 amino acids.

CDR3 protein: CASSPRAGYTQYF. The CDR3 DNA is TGTGCCAGCAGCCCCCGTGCGGGGTATACGCAGTATTTT. The rearrangement uses TRBV7-9 and TRBJ2-3; D is perhaps TRBD2 (6 bases). Trimming took 5 bases from V and 7 from J, leaving 13 bases between them. Germline V gene sequence: CDR1 SEHNR, CDR2 FQNEAQ (reference sequence). This CDR3 has 13 residues.

In DNA form, the CDR3 reads TGTGCCAGCTCGTCCAGGGGGACTGAAGCTTTCTTT. This gives the protein CASSSRGTEAFF. The V gene is TRBV18, the J gene TRBJ1-1, with 7 bases that match TRBD1. The CDR3 spans 12 residues. V lost 6 bases, J lost 5 bases, and 3 bases stayed unmatched. Germline CDR1 is KGHSH and CDR2 is LQKENI.

The J gene is TRBJ2-5, the V gene TRBV7-9; tentative D call: TRBD1 (6 bases). V shed 5 bases and J shed 0 bases, with 10 bases lying between them. The CDR3 has 14 amino acids. The germline gives CDR1 SEHNR, CDR2 FQNEAQ (reference sequence). The CDR3 nucleotides are TGTGCCAGCAGCCTGACAGGTAACCAAGAGACCCAGTACTTC. This gives the protein CASSLTGNQETQYF.

The rearrangement joins TRBV2 to TRBJ1-1; TRBD1 is a possible D gene (5 bases). The CDR3 totals 13 residues. Germline assignment: CDR1 SNHLY and CDR2 FYNNEI. Deletions cut 4 bases from V and 7 bases from J, with 13 bases between. CDR3 sequence (DNA): TGTGCCAGCAGTGGGCAGGGCCTCCTTGAAGCTTTCTTT. Its translation is CASSGQGLLEAFF.

The gene calls are TRBV27 and TRBJ1-6; no clear D gene. Germline lookup yields CDR1 MNHEY and CDR2 SMNVEV (reference sequence). This CDR3 contains 13 residues. The V end lost 6 bases, the J end lost 7 bases, and 10 bases lay between the germline ends. The CDR3 protein is CASRPHGNSPLHF. CDR3 DNA sequence: TGTGCCAGCAGGCCCCACGGGAATTCACCCCTCCACTTT.

This chain connects TRBV3-1 (or the pseudogene TRBV3-2) to TRBJ2-5; D ambiguous. CDR1 and CDR2 from the germline V gene are LGHDT and YNNKEL (reference sequence). This CDR3 region has 15 residues. V was clipped by 1 base and J by 2 bases, with 11 bases between them. The CDR3 is CASSQVGRFQETQYF. The CDR3 DNA sequence: TGTGCCAGCAGCCAAGTTGGGCGATTTCAAGAGACCCAGTACTTC.

The V and J genes are TRBV5-5 and TRBJ1-6; D may be TRBD1 (5 bases). The germline V gene encodes CDR1 SGHKS and CDR2 YYEKEE (reference sequence). With 0 bases removed from V and 10 bases from J, the gap between germline ends came to 14 bases. The CDR3 has 15 residues. CDR3 protein: CASSLEGGVGSPLHF. The CDR3 DNA reads as TGTGCCAGCAGCTTGGAGGGAGGGGTAGGGTCACCCCTCCACTTT.

This clone was counted once. The chain uses TRBV20-1 and TRBJ1-5, with D possibly being TRBD1 (6 bases). Germline V CDR1 and CDR2: DFQATT, SNEGSKA (reference sequence). With 3 bases removed from V and 4 bases from J, the gap between germline ends came to 16 bases. The CDR3 is 15 residues long. The CDR3, as DNA: TGCAGTGCTAGTCAAGGGGGGGGCGAAAATCAGCCCCAGCATTTT. The encoded protein is CSASQGGGENQPQHF.

The rearrangement links TRBV7-8 to TRBJ1-6; 9 bases match TRBD1. V lost 5 bases to trimming and J lost 5 bases; unmatched junction nucleotides: 4. This CDR3 is 15 amino acids long. Germline CDR1 reads SGHVS; CDR2 reads FQNEAQ. CDR3 sequence: CASSLRQGDNSPLHF. CDR3 DNA sequence: TGTGCCAGCAGCCTTAGACAGGGGGATAATTCACCCCTCCACTTT.

The chain combines TRBV6-2 or TRBV6-3 with TRBJ2-7; 8 bases map to TRBD2. This CDR3 has 15 residues. Germline-derived CDR1 and CDR2 are MNHEY and SVGEGT. Trimming removed 2 bases from V and 4 bases from J; junction bases left unmatched: 7. The CDR3 DNA reads TGTGCCAGCAGTTACGGCGGACTAGCAAAATACGAGCAGTACTTC. It codes for CASSYGGLAKYEQYF.

The gene calls are TRBV29-1 and TRBJ2-3; TRBD1 aligns across 8 bases. CDR3 length: 13 residues. CDR1 is SQVTM, CDR2 ANQGSEA, per germline. The V segment lost 6 bases and the J segment 0 bases; nucleotides outside the gene matches: 2. CDR3 amino acids: CSVGTGSTDTQYF. Here the CDR3 DNA reads TGCAGCGTCGGGACAGGCAGCACAGATACGCAGTATTTT.

The CDR3 protein is CASSGNPGGGFSYEQYF. The CDR3 DNA reads as TGTGCCAGCAGTGGGAATCCAGGCGGGGGGTTTTCCTACGAGCAGTACTTC. This chain joins TRBV6-1 and TRBJ2-7; 8 bases align to TRBD2. CDR1 MNHNS and CDR2 SASEGT come from the germline V gene. This CDR3 has 17 residues. Germline trimming cut 4 bases from V and 1 base from J; bases unmatched to any gene: 12.

The chain joins TRBV2 to TRBJ1-6; 8 positions agree with TRBD1. Unmatched junction bases numbered 5, after V lost 6 bases and J lost 4 bases. There are 15 residues in the CDR3. Germline CDR1 SNHLY, CDR2 FYNNEI. Here the CDR3 reads CASSYTGGYNSPLHF. The DNA for the CDR3 is TGTGCCAGCAGCTATACAGGGGGTTATAATTCACCCCTCCACTTT.

This chain uses TRBV7-2 with TRBJ2-1, with TRBD1 identical over 9 bases. The CDR3 has 15 amino acids. Per germline, CDR1 SGHTA and CDR2 FQGNSA. V dropped 4 bases and J dropped 7; count of bases not matched to a gene: 8. The CDR3 DNA reads as TGTGCCAGCAGCTCTGACAGGGGGTACTGGAATGAGCAGTTCTTC. Amino acid sequence: CASSSDRGYWNEQFF.

This rearrangement joins TRBV7-7 to TRBJ2-5; perhaps TRBD1 as D (5 bases). With 5 bases removed from V and 1 base from J, the gap between germline ends came to 14 bases. Germline V gives CDR1 SSHAT, CDR2 FNYEAQ (reference sequence). The CDR3 runs to 15 residues. CDR3 sequence (DNA): TGTGCCAGCAGCACCGGACAACCCGGCCAAGAGACCCAGTACTTC. Encoded protein: CASSTGQPGQETQYF.

This clone was seen repeatedly, ten times or more. V usage is TRBV5-1 and J usage is TRBJ1-5; perhaps TRBD1 as D (5 bases). Trimming pared 3 bases from V and 5 bases from J, leaving 12 bases between. CDR3 length equals 14 residues. The germline V gene encodes CDR1 SGHRS and CDR2 YFSETQ. Here the CDR3 reads CASSSGDPHQPQHF. CDR3 nucleotides: TGCGCCAGCAGCTCGGGGGACCCCCATCAGCCCCAGCATTTT.

The chain joins TRBV5-1 to TRBJ1-6, with 8 bases identical to TRBD1. Germline V gives CDR1 SGHRS, CDR2 YFSETQ. The junction had 7 bases not matched to a gene; V was cut back by 0 bases and J by 2 bases. This CDR3 spans 18 amino acids. This CDR3 reads CASSLVGTGRAYNSPLHF. CDR3 DNA sequence: TGCGCCAGCAGCTTGGTAGGGACAGGTCGCGCCTATAATTCACCCCTCCACTTT. The variable domain in full, with the rest retrieved from reference TRBV5-1 and TRBJ1-6, is KAGVTQTPRYLIKTRGQQVTLSCSPISGHRSVSWYQQTPGQGLQFLFEYFSETQRNKGNFPGRFSGRQFSNSRSEMNVSTLELGDSALYLCASSLVGTGRAYNSPLHFGNGTRLTVT.

The chain uses TRBV7-9 and TRBJ1-1; no definite D call. The CDR3 extends over 15 amino acids. Germline V CDR1 and CDR2: SEHNR, FQNEAQ (reference sequence). Trimming removed 3 bases at V and 2 bases at J, with 13 bases between. The CDR3 sequence is CASSLSGRVNTEAFF. CDR3 bases: TGTGCCAGCAGCTTGTCAGGTAGAGTAAACACTGAAGCTTTCTTT.

This chain links TRBV3-1 (or the pseudogene TRBV3-2) with TRBJ2-5, with TRBD2 matching 8 bases. The CDR3 loop spans 17 amino acids. Trimming at V came to 2 bases and at J to 5 bases, leaving 13 bases not matched to a gene. The V gene's germline CDR1 is LGHDT and CDR2 YNNKEL (reference sequence). CDR3 coding DNA: TGTGCCAGCAGCCAACCTCTCTCGGCGGGAGGTGGGGAGACCCAGTACTTC. As protein: CASSQPLSAGGGETQYF.

This chain's CDR3 is CASSFGSGGAQDTQYF. CDR3 nucleotides: TGTGCCAGCAGCTTTGGGAGCGGGGGGGCCCAAGATACGCAGTATTTT. The V call is TRBV13, the J call TRBJ2-3, with 10 nucleotides matching TRBD2. V was pared by 3 bases and J by 5 bases, with 8 bases of the junction left unmatched. The germline CDR1 and CDR2 sequences are PRHDT and FYEKMQ (reference sequence). This CDR3 spans 16 amino acids.

CDR3 amino acids: CASSQLSGRATGELFF. CDR3 nucleotides: TGTGCCAGCAGCCAATTGTCAGGGCGCGCCACCGGGGAGCTGTTTTTT. The chain links TRBV3-1 (or the pseudogene TRBV3-2) to TRBJ2-2, with D maybe TRBD1 (5 bases). Trimming took 2 bases from V and 4 from J, leaving 14 bases between them. Germline loops: CDR1 LGHDT, CDR2 YNNKEL (reference sequence). CDR3 length: 16 amino acids.